Below, 2 T cell receptor beta chains from the same sample are listed, as sequenced in a study of regulatory T cells in long-lasting Graves disease. The time point denotes: persistent/refractory GD, antithyroid drugs over 5 years with positive TRAb. From RNA extracted from PBMCs, the TCR library was made. To make TCR beta libraries, researchers used iRepertoire HTBI primers and Arm-PCR of CDR3 regions. TCRdb used MiXCR to reprocess the multiplex PCR reads, holding one entry per CDR3 protein. The table has about 340,000 distinct CDR3 sequences, 20% seen once; the top ten hold just under 30%. This specimen consisted of peripheral blood mononuclear cells (PBMCs), obtained when the disease was refractory, from a patient treated with antithyroid drugs. Every receptor here comes from a female donor with Graves disease.

This clonotype was recorded at least ten times. V is TRBV3-1 and J is TRBJ1-6; possible D gene TRBD1, 5 bases. The V and J ends lost 1 base and 9 bases respectively, with 10 bases between them. Germline CDR1 reads LGHDT; CDR2 reads YNNKEL (reference sequence). The CDR3 consists of 14 residues. CDR3 loop: CASSQVGAVSPLHF. CDR3 sequence (DNA): TGTGCCAGCAGCCAAGTTGGGGCCGTTTCACCCCTCCACTTT.

There are a few counts of this clonotype. CDR3 bases: TGTGCCAGCAGCGGACAGCCGGCCGGGGAGCTGTTTTTT. This encodes CASSGQPAGELFF. This chain links TRBV9 with TRBJ2-2; D possibly corresponds to TRBD1 (5 bases). The CDR3 consists of 13 residues. Germline CDR1 is SGDLS and CDR2 is YYNGEE. V lost 3 bases and J 6 bases, leaving 9 bases between the germline ends.